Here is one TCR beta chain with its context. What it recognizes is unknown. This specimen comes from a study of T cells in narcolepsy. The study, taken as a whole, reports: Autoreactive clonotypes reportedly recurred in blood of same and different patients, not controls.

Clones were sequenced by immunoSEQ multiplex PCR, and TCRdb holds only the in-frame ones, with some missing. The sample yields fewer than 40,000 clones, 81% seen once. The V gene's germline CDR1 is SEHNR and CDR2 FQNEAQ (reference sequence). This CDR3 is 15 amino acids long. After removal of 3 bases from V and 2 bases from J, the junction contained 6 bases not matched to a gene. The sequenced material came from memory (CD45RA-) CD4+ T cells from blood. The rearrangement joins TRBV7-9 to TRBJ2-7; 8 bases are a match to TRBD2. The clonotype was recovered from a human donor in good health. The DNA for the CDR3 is TGTGCCAGCAGCTTCGACGGGGGGGCGACCTACGAGCAGTACTTC. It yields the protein CASSFDGGATYEQYF.